This entry concerns a single T cell receptor beta chain. Using immunoSEQ multiplex PCR, the repertoire was profiled, and TCRdb retains in-frame clones only, with some absent. The sample lists more than 95,000 clones, roughly 82% seen once, with about 5% in the top ten. V gave up 2 bases and J gave up 0 bases, with 7 bases separating them. The CDR3 contains 14 residues. Germline V CDR1 and CDR2: SNHLY, FYNNEI. This record belongs to a study of blood T cell repertoires in COVID-19. V gene TRBV2 combines with J gene TRBJ1-2; the D gene is possibly TRBD1 (5 bases). The sequencing sample was made of peripheral blood. The sequence was obtained from a man between 60 and 70 years old with acute or convalescent COVID-19. CDR3 bases: TGTGCCAGCAGTGAACAGGGCGCTAACTATGGCTACACCTTC. Protein sequence: CASSEQGANYGYTF. Combining the CDR3 with reference TRBV2 and TRBJ1-2 gives the whole variable domain EPEVTQTPSHQVTQMGQEVILRCVPISNHLYFYWYRQILGQKVEFLVSFYNNEISEKSEIFDDQFSVERPDGSNFTLKIRSTKLEDSAMYFCASSEQGANYGYTFGSGTRLTVV.